Below, 15 T cell receptor beta chains from the same sample are listed, as sequenced in a study of Ad26.COV2.S vaccination and SARS-CoV-2 variants. Method: immunoSEQ multiplex PCR; TCRdb's copy keeps in-frame clones and lacks some. The sample has about 460,000 clones; around 89% are singletons. Treatment reported: approximately 18 received Ad26.COV2.S at low or high dose, single or two shots; five or six received placebo; per-sample allocation not given. Specimens were obtained on day 63 following the first vaccine or placebo injection. The starting material was peripheral blood, obtained in a trial of Ad26.COV2.S vaccine versus placebo. Receptors originate from a person aged 18-60 years who received the Ad26.COV2.S COVID-19 vaccine or a placebo.

In nucleotides, the CDR3 is TGTGCCAGCAGCCGGGCCAAATCTGTTAGCAATCAGCCCCAGCATTTT. Protein product: CASSRAKSVSNQPQHF. The chain has TRBV19 and TRBJ1-5; D not certain. In germline, CDR1 is LNHDA, CDR2 SQIVND (reference sequence). V lost 9 bases and J lost 0, with 18 bases in between. This CDR3 region has 16 residues.

The chain is built from TRBV27 and TRBJ2-7; 8 bases align to TRBD1. CDR1 is MNHEY and CDR2 is SMNVEV in the germline V gene (reference sequence). The trim removed 4 bases at V and 3 bases at J, leaving 5 bases unmatched. CDR3 length: 14 amino acids. For the CDR3, the DNA is TGTGCCAGCAGTTCGGGCAGGGGGCTCTACGAGCAGTACTTC. This encodes CASSSGRGLYEQYF.

The rearrangement links TRBV6-2 or TRBV6-3 to TRBJ2-3; TRBD2 matches 11 bases. Germline trimming cut 2 bases from V and 3 bases from J; bases unmatched to any gene: 10. This CDR3 is built from 18 residues. The germline V gene has CDR1 MNHEY and CDR2 SVGEGT. The CDR3 DNA reads TGTGCCAGCAGTTACCCCCAGACTAGCGGGACAACGACAGATACGCAGTATTTT. This gives the protein CASSYPQTSGTTTDTQYF.

V gene TRBV19 combines with J gene TRBJ2-7; TRBD1 aligns across 7 bases. The CDR3 extends over 14 amino acids. Per the germline V gene, CDR1 is LNHDA and CDR2 is SQIVND (reference sequence). Trimming removed 5 bases from V and 2 bases from J; junction bases left unmatched: 6. The CDR3: CASSSRQGAYEQYF. The CDR3 nucleotides read TGTGCCAGTAGTTCAAGACAGGGCGCCTACGAGCAGTACTTC.

This clone was seen a single time. The rearrangement joins TRBV7-2 to TRBJ2-6; D uncertain. Trimming shortened V by 5 bases and J by 0 bases, and 8 bases separated the two germline ends. CDR3 length: 15 amino acids. The germline CDR1 and CDR2 sequences are SGHTA and FQGNSA. CDR3 DNA: TGTGCCAGCAGCATCCAAATCTCTGGGGCCAACGTCCTGACTTTC. It codes for CASSIQISGANVLTF.

The V and J genes are TRBV5-1 and TRBJ2-1; unclear D gene. The V end lost 0 bases, the J end lost 0 bases, and 7 bases lay between the germline ends. Germline CDR1 reads SGHRS; CDR2 reads YFSETQ. The CDR3 runs 15 residues. The CDR3 region has the DNA TGCGCCAGCAGCTTGGCTCCGAGCTCCTACAATGAGCAGTTCTTC. This gives the protein CASSLAPSSYNEQFF. Filled out from reference TRBV5-1 and TRBJ2-1, the complete variable domain reads KAGVTQTPRYLIKTRGQQVTLSCSPISGHRSVSWYQQTPGQGLQFLFEYFSETQRNKGNFPGRFSGRQFSNSRSEMNVSTLELGDSALYLCASSLAPSSYNEQFFGPGTRLTVL.

The rearrangement links TRBV18 to TRBJ2-5; the D gene is possibly TRBD1 (6 bases). Trimming took 6 bases from V and 0 from J, leaving 11 bases between them. This CDR3 contains 14 residues. Per germline, CDR1 KGHSH and CDR2 LQKENI. The CDR3 sequence is CASSEGHNQETQYF. CDR3 nucleotides: TGTGCCAGCTCCGAGGGACACAACCAAGAGACCCAGTACTTC.

The chain links TRBV2 to TRBJ2-2; 14 bases are shared with TRBD2. V lost 4 bases, J lost 0 bases, and 13 bases stayed unmatched. CDR3 length: 21 amino acids. CDR1 is SNHLY, CDR2 FYNNEI, per germline. CDR3 bases: TGTGCCAGCAGTGCAGGACTAGCGGGAGGAGGGGGATACGCGAACACCGGGGAGCTGTTTTTT. Its protein product is CASSAGLAGGGGYANTGELFF.

The V call is TRBV14, the J call TRBJ2-3, with D possibly TRBD2 on 6 matching bases. This CDR3 contains 14 residues. Trimming cost V 3 bases and J 4 bases, with 11 bases left between them. Germline V CDR1 and CDR2: SGHDN, FVKESK. Here the CDR3 DNA reads TGTGCCAGCAGCCACGGGAGTTCGCCAGATACGCAGTATTTT. It specifies CASSHGSSPDTQYF.

The chain combines TRBV5-4 with TRBJ2-1, with D perhaps matching TRBD1 (5 bases). This CDR3 is built from 15 residues. Trimming left V 3 bases short and J 8 bases short, with 18 bases between. Germline V gene lookup returns CDR1 SGHNT and CDR2 YYREEE (reference sequence). CDR3 coding DNA: TGTGCCAGCAGCTACCCTGGGCGGCAGGGCGATGAGCAGTTCTTC. Translated, it gives CASSYPGRQGDEQFF.

Only a few counts were recorded for this clone. CDR3 DNA: TGTGCCAGCATTCAGGGGGGCTACGAGCAGTACTTC. As protein: CASIQGGYEQYF. The chain couples TRBV2 to TRBJ2-7, with D perhaps matching TRBD1 (7 bases). The CDR3 runs 12 residues. V was clipped by 7 bases and J by 3 bases, with 10 bases between them. Germline V gene data show CDR1 as SNHLY and CDR2 as FYNNEI.

This chain uses TRBV6-5 with TRBJ1-2, with D perhaps matching TRBD1 (6 bases). V lost 7 bases and J lost 6, with 12 bases in between. Germline CDR1 is MNHEY and CDR2 is SVGAGI. The CDR3 has 12 amino acids. The CDR3 coding sequence is TGTGCCAGCACCCAAGGGGGAAATGGCTACACCTTC. Its protein product is CASTQGGNGYTF.

This chain connects TRBV10-2 to TRBJ2-1, with TRBD2 matching over 8 bases. The CDR3 runs to 17 residues. With 7 bases clipped from V and 0 bases from J, the junction kept 11 bases outside the gene matches. Germline CDR1 and CDR2: WSHSY and SAAADI. The CDR3 nucleotides read TGCGCCAGCAAGTGGGCTAGCGGGCTGAGCTCCTACAATGAGCAGTTCTTC. It codes for CASKWASGLSSYNEQFF.

The rearrangement links TRBV9 to TRBJ1-1; maybe TRBD1 (5 bases). V lost 0 bases to trimming and J lost 2 bases, with 5 bases between them. The CDR3 is made up of 13 amino acids. CDR1 is SGDLS, CDR2 YYNGEE, per germline. The CDR3 sequence: CASSVGTNTEAFF. In DNA, the CDR3 is TGTGCCAGCAGCGTAGGGACAAACACTGAAGCTTTCTTT.

The chain employs TRBV7-2 and TRBJ1-2; D possibly corresponds to TRBD1 (6 bases). The CDR3 consists of 15 residues. V lost 1 base to trimming and J lost 2 bases, with 11 bases between them. Germline V gene lookup returns CDR1 SGHTA and CDR2 FQGNSA. The CDR3 region has the DNA TGTGCCAGCAGCTTAGGGGGAGGGGGAAACTATGGCTACACCTTC. It translates to CASSLGGGGNYGYTF.